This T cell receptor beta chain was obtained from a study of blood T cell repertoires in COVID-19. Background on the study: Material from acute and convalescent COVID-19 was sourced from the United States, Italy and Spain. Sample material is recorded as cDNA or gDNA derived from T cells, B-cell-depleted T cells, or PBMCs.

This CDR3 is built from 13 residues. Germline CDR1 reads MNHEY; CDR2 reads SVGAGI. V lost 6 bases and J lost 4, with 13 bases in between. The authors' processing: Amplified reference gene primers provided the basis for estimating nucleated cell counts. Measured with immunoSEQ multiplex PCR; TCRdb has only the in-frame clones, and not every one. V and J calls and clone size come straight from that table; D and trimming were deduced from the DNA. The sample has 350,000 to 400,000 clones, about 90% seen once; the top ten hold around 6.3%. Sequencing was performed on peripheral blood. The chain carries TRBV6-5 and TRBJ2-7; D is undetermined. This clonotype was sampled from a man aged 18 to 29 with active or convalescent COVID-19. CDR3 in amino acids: CASSLSHRYEQYF. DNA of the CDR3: TGTGCCAGCAGCCTATCCCACCGATACGAGCAGTACTTC.